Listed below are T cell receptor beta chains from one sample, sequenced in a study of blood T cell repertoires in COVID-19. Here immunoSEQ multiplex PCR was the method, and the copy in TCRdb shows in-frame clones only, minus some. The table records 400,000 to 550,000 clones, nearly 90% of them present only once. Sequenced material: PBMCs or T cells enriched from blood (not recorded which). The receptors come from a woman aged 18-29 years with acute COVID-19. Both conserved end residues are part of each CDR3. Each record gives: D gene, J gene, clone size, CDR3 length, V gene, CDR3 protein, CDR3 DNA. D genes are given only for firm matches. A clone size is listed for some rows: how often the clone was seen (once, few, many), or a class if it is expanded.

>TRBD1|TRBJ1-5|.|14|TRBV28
CASSLGDRNQPQHF
TGTGCCAGCAGTTTAGGGGACAGAAATCAGCCCCAGCATTTT
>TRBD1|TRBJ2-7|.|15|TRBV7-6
CAVTDGTGFTYEQYF
TGTGCGGTCACGGACGGGACAGGGTTTACCTACGAGCAGTACTTC
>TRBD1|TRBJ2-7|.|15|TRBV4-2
CASSHPGTGSYEQYF
TGTGCCAGCAGCCATCCCGGGACAGGGTCCTACGAGCAGTACTTC
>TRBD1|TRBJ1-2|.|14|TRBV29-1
CSVRTGFVNYGYTF
TGCAGCGTTAGGACAGGTTTCGTTAACTATGGCTACACCTTC
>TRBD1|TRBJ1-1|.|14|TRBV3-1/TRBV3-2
CASSHDTGETEAFF
TGTGCCAGCAGCCACGACACAGGGGAAACTGAAGCTTTCTTT
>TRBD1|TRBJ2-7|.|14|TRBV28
CASRRGTGSYEQYF
TGTGCCAGCAGAAGGGGGACAGGGTCCTACGAGCAGTACTTC
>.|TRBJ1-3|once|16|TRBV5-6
CASSATDSNSGNTIYF
TGTGCCAGCAGCGCAACGGACAGCAACTCTGGAAACACCATATATTTT
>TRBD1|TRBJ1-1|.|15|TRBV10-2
CASSESQGTGGEAFF
TGCGCCAGCAGTGAGTCCCAGGGGACAGGGGGAGAAGCTTTCTTT
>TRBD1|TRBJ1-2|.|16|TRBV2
CASSEAPGQGGHGYTF
TGTGCCAGCAGTGAAGCACCGGGACAGGGGGGGCATGGCTACACCTTC
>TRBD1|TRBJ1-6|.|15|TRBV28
CASRLGQGGNSPLHF
TGTGCCAGCAGACTCGGACAGGGGGGGAATTCACCCCTCCACTTT
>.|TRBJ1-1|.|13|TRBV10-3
CAISDARNTEAFF
TGTGCCATCAGTGATGCCAGGAACACTGAAGCTTTCTTT
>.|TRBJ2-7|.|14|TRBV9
CASSVQTDSYEQYF
TGTGCCAGCAGCGTACAAACTGATTCCTACGAGCAGTACTTC
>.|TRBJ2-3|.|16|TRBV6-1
CASSEHLGLYTDTQYF
TGTGCCAGCAGTGAACATCTCGGACTCTACACAGATACGCAGTATTTT
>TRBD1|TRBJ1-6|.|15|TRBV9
CASSVEGAGNSPLHF
TGTGCCAGCAGCGTAGAGGGGGCAGGGAATTCACCCCTCCACTTT
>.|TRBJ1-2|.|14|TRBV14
CASSQDQINYGYTF
TGTGCCAGCAGCCAAGACCAGATAAACTATGGCTACACCTTC
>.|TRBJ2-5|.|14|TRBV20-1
CSASSLGRGETQYF
TGCAGTGCTAGTAGTTTAGGGAGAGGAGAGACCCAGTACTTC
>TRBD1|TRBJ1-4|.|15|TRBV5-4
CASSPDRGLNEKLFF
TGTGCCAGCAGCCCTGACAGGGGGCTTAACGAAAAACTGTTTTTT
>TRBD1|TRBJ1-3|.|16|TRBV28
CATDEQGATRGGTIYF
TGTGCCACAGACGAACAGGGGGCGACACGAGGCGGCACCATATATTTT
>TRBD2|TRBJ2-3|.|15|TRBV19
CASSWGTSGTDTQYF
TGTGCCAGTAGTTGGGGGACTAGCGGCACAGATACGCAGTATTTT
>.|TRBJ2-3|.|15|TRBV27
CASNRWAGNLDTQYF
TGTGCCAGCAACCGTTGGGCGGGGAATCTAGATACGCAGTATTTT
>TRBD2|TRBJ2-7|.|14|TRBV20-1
CSASLAGVSYEQYF
TGCAGTGCTAGTCTAGCGGGAGTGTCCTACGAGCAGTACTTC
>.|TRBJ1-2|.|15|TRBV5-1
CASSRGSPEGHGYTF
TGCGCCAGCAGCCGAGGGTCGCCGGAGGGACATGGCTACACCTTC
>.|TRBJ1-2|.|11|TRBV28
CASSLRDGYTF
TGTGCCAGCAGCCTGAGGGATGGCTACACCTTC
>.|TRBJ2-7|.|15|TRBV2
CASREGLSRTYEQYF
TGTGCCAGCAGGGAAGGACTCAGTCGCACCTACGAGCAGTACTTC
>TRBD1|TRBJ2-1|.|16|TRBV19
CASSTTGRVSYNEQFF
TGTGCCAGTAGTACGACAGGGAGAGTATCCTACAATGAGCAGTTCTTC
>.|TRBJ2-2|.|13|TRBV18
CASSPRGAGELFF
TGTGCCAGCTCACCCCGAGGAGCCGGGGAGCTGTTTTTT
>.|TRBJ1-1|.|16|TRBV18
CASSRVTGTPNTEAFF
TGTGCCAGCTCACGAGTAACCGGGACACCGAACACTGAAGCTTTCTTT
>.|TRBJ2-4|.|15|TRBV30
CAWSERGLAKNIQYF
TGTGCCTGGAGTGAAAGGGGGTTAGCCAAAAACATTCAGTACTTC
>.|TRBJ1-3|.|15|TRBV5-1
CASSLDRGPGNTIYF
TGCGCCAGCAGCTTGGATCGAGGGCCCGGAAACACCATATATTTT